This TCR beta chain was recorded in a study of blood T cell repertoires in COVID-19. Per the study methods: Amplification of reference gene primers provided the estimated nucleated cell counts. Data came from immunoSEQ multiplex PCR; TCRdb stores just in-frame clones and leaves some out. The V and J calls and clone size were taken over from that table, and D and trimming were inferred from the DNA. Among tens of thousands of clones listed, about 90% were seen once. The V gene end was trimmed by 1 base and the J gene end by 8 bases; junction bases not matched to a gene: 6. The CDR3 length is 16 residues. Germline V gives CDR1 LGHDT, CDR2 YNNKEL (reference sequence).

The sequence came from a man aged 35 to 55 with COVID-19, enrolled during active disease. The gene calls are TRBV3-1 (or the pseudogene TRBV3-2) and TRBJ1-5, with 12 bases matching TRBD1. What was sequenced was peripheral blood. The CDR3 nucleotides are TGTGCCAGCAGCCAAGGAGGGACAGGGGGCTCGGAGCCCCAGCATTTT. Protein product: CASSQGGTGGSEPQHF.